Below, 31 T cell receptor beta chains from the same sample are listed, as sequenced in a study of blood T cell repertoires in COVID-19. Using immunoSEQ multiplex PCR, the repertoire was profiled, and TCRdb retains in-frame clones only, with some absent. There are some 150,000 clones in the sample; more than 75% occur only once, and approximately 1% lies in the top ten. Sequenced material: peripheral blood. The receptors shown here come from a middle-aged man with acute or convalescent COVID-19.

The chain joins TRBV28 to TRBJ1-5; tentatively, D is TRBD1 (5 bases). The CDR3 sequence is 19 residues long. CDR1 and CDR2 from the germline V gene are MDHEN and SYDVKM. V was cut by 3 bases and J by 1 base, with 22 bases left in between. The CDR3 nucleotides read TGTGCCAGCAGTTTGGTGGCAGGGCGGTACGGGTCGAGCAATCAGCCCCAGCATTTT. It encodes CASSLVAGRYGSSNQPQHF.

The V gene is TRBV4-2, the J gene TRBJ2-3, with TRBD2 identical over 12 bases. The germline CDR1 and CDR2 sequences are LGHNA and YNFKEQ. The CDR3 has 18 amino acids. Trimming took 0 bases from V and 4 from J; bases not matched to a gene: 8. This chain's CDR3 is CASSQDPSGGAVADTQYF. The CDR3 coding sequence is TGTGCCAGCAGCCAAGACCCTAGCGGGGGGGCCGTGGCAGATACGCAGTATTTT.

V usage is TRBV7-9 and J usage is TRBJ2-7; 13 bases align to TRBD2. The CDR3 is made up of 17 amino acids. The V and J ends lost 4 bases and 4 bases, in that order; junction bases with no gene match: 10. Germline V gene lookup returns CDR1 SEHNR and CDR2 FQNEAQ (reference sequence). The CDR3 bases are TGTGCCAGCAGCTCGGGAGGGACTAGCGGGGAGATATACGAGCAGTACTTC. Translated: CASSSGGTSGEIYEQYF. Together with reference TRBV7-9 and TRBJ2-7, the CDR3 gives the full variable domain: DTGVSQNPRHKITKRGQNVTFRCDPISEHNRLYWYRQTLGQGPEFLTYFQNEAQLEKSRLLSDRFSAERPKGSFSTLEIQRTEQGDSAMYLCASSSGGTSGEIYEQYFGPGTRLTVT.

The chain links TRBV7-2 to TRBJ1-2; D not resolved. The CDR3 extends over 14 amino acids. The V gene's germline CDR1 is SGHTA and CDR2 FQGNSA. Trimming pared 6 bases from V and 7 bases from J, leaving 18 bases between. The CDR3 nucleotides read TGTGCCAGCAGTTCTGACCGTGGAGGGTTTGGCTACACCTTC. Amino acids: CASSSDRGGFGYTF.

The chain links TRBV9 to TRBJ1-1, with D unclear. V shed 3 bases and J shed 1 base, with 10 bases lying between them. Germline CDR1 reads SGDLS; CDR2 reads YYNGEE. The CDR3 is 14 residues long. CDR3: CASSARGENTEAFF. The CDR3 DNA is TGTGCCAGCAGCGCCCGGGGAGAGAACACTGAAGCTTTCTTT.

V usage is TRBV23-1 and J usage is TRBJ1-1, with D possibly being TRBD1 (6 bases). TRBV23-1 belongs to the ORF category, with a function that is uncertain. The ends were cut back, 2 bases at V and 2 bases at J, with 9 bases in the middle. The CDR3 is 14 residues long. CDR3 in DNA: TGCGCCAGCAGTCAAACAGGGATAAACACTGAAGCTTTCTTT. Translated, it gives CASSQTGINTEAFF.

The V call is TRBV19, the J call TRBJ2-1, with TRBD1 identical over 8 bases. Germline CDR1 and CDR2: LNHDA and SQIVND (reference sequence). The CDR3 contains 16 residues. V lost 5 bases, J lost 5 bases, and 11 bases stayed unmatched. CDR3 DNA sequence: TGTGCCAGTAGTTATGTGGGGACAGGTGGAAACAATGAGCAGTTCTTC. It specifies CASSYVGTGGNNEQFF. Together with reference TRBV19 and TRBJ2-1, the CDR3 gives the full variable domain: DGGITQSPKYLFRKEGQNVTLSCEQNLNHDAMYWYRQDPGQGLRLIYYSQIVNDFQKGDIAEGYSVSREKKESFPLTVTSAQKNPTAFYLCASSYVGTGGNNEQFFGPGTRLTVL.

This chain connects TRBV3-1 (or the pseudogene TRBV3-2) to TRBJ1-3, with a weak D call TRBD1 (5 bases). The CDR3 has 15 amino acids. Trimming shortened V by 2 bases and J by 0 bases, and 8 bases separated the two germline ends. Germline-derived CDR1 and CDR2 are LGHDT and YNNKEL (reference sequence). In nucleotides, the CDR3 is TGTGCCAGCAGCCAATCGGACATCTCTGGAAACACCATATATTTT. This gives the protein CASSQSDISGNTIYF.

The chain joins TRBV12-5 to TRBJ2-1, with no clear D. V was cut by 0 bases and J by 7 bases, with 16 bases left in between. Germline V lookup: CDR1 LGHNT, CDR2 FRNRAP. The CDR3 has 16 amino acids. The CDR3 region is CASGLVLETLVNEQFF. CDR3 coding DNA: TGTGCTAGTGGTTTGGTACTTGAGACTCTAGTGAATGAGCAGTTCTTC.

The rearrangement uses TRBV11-3 and TRBJ2-7, with D maybe TRBD1 (5 bases). This CDR3 has 14 residues. Per germline, CDR1 SGHNT and CDR2 YENEEA. V was shortened by 5 bases and J by 0 bases, with 11 bases between the two germline ends. The CDR3: CASSPGHSSYEQYF. CDR3 sequence (DNA): TGTGCCAGCAGCCCCGGACATTCCTCCTACGAGCAGTACTTC. The complete variable domain, with remaining parts taken from reference TRBV11-3 and TRBJ2-7, reads EAGVVQSPRYKIIEKKQPVAFWCNPISGHNTLYWYLQNLGQGPELLIRYENEEAVDDSQLPKDRFSAERLKGVDSTLKIQPAELGDSAVYLCASSPGHSSYEQYFGPGTRLTVT.

The chain combines TRBV5-1 with TRBJ1-3; the D gene is possibly TRBD1 (5 bases). V was cut by 5 bases and J by 0 bases, with 12 bases left in between. Germline CDR1 is SGHRS and CDR2 is YFSETQ. This CDR3 has 15 amino acids. Here the CDR3 DNA reads TGCGCCAGCAGTATAGACAGCTCCTCTGGAAACACCATATATTTT. Protein product: CASSIDSSSGNTIYF. The entire variable domain, with the rest obtained from reference TRBV5-1 and TRBJ1-3, is as follows: KAGVTQTPRYLIKTRGQQVTLSCSPISGHRSVSWYQQTPGQGLQFLFEYFSETQRNKGNFPGRFSGRQFSNSRSEMNVSTLELGDSALYLCASSIDSSSGNTIYFGEGSWLTVV.

V gene TRBV9 combines with J gene TRBJ2-7; TRBD1 might be the D (6 bases). The CDR3 runs to 14 residues. Germline V gene data show CDR1 as SGDLS and CDR2 as YYNGEE. V shed 3 bases and J shed 0 bases, with 10 bases lying between them. CDR3 amino acids: CASSAGTHSYEQYF. CDR3 bases: TGTGCCAGCAGCGCCGGGACACACTCCTACGAGCAGTACTTC.

This clone was counted once. V is TRBV5-1 and J is TRBJ1-5; D is perhaps TRBD1 (6 bases). The CDR3 runs 16 residues. Germline CDR1 and CDR2: SGHRS and YFSETQ. The V end was cut by 0 bases, the J end by 2 bases, with 12 bases between. In DNA, the CDR3 is TGCGCCAGCAGCTTGGCCCCTGCAGGGGGCAATCAGCCCCAGCATTTT. This gives the protein CASSLAPAGGNQPQHF.

This clone was seen just once. The chain links TRBV3-1 (or the pseudogene TRBV3-2) to TRBJ1-1, with a possible D match to TRBD1 (6 bases). Germline CDR1 is LGHDT and CDR2 is YNNKEL (reference sequence). Trimming cost V 0 bases and J 8 bases, with 16 bases left between them. There are 15 residues in the CDR3. The CDR3 reads CASSQESRGAEEAFF. In DNA form, the CDR3 reads TGTGCCAGCAGCCAAGAATCTCGGGGGGCGGAGGAAGCTTTCTTT.

This clone was picked up one time. The chain couples TRBV6-5 to TRBJ2-5; the match to TRBD1 covers 8 bases. The CDR3 is made up of 14 amino acids. Germline CDR1 is MNHEY and CDR2 is SVGAGI. With 5 bases clipped from V and 5 bases from J, the junction kept 7 bases outside the gene matches. CDR3 residues: CASSQLGQAETQYF. The CDR3, as DNA: TGTGCCAGCAGTCAACTGGGACAGGCGGAGACCCAGTACTTC.

In its sample, this clone was seen once. V and J are TRBV5-8 and TRBJ1-5, with no clear D. Looked up from germline, CDR1 is SGHTS and CDR2 is YDEGEE. V was shortened by 1 base and J by 5 bases, with 13 bases between the two germline ends. This CDR3 has 15 residues. The CDR3 DNA sequence: TGTGCCAGCAGCTTGTATCGAGGGTTGGATCAGCCCCAGCATTTT. It translates to CASSLYRGLDQPQHF. Full variable domain (outside the CDR3, taken from reference TRBV5-8 and TRBJ1-5): EAGVTQSPTHLIKTRGQQATLRCSPISGHTSVYWYQQALGLGLQFLLWYDEGEERNRGNFPPRFSGRQFPNYSSELNVNALELEDSALYLCASSLYRGLDQPQHFGDGTRLSIL.

The rearrangement joins TRBV9 to TRBJ1-2; 12 nucleotides agree with TRBD1. Germline CDR1 reads SGDLS; CDR2 reads YYNGEE. The ends lost 2 bases at V and 6 bases at J; junction bases unmatched: 2. The CDR3 totals 14 residues. The CDR3 DNA follows: TGTGCCAGCAGCGTGGGGACAGGGGGCGATGGCTACACCTTC. Translating gives CASSVGTGGDGYTF. Based on the CDR3 plus reference TRBV9 and TRBJ1-2, the full variable domain is DSGVTQTPKHLITATGQRVTLRCSPRSGDLSVYWYQQSLDQGLQFLIQYYNGEERAKGNILERFSAQQFPDLHSELNLSSLELGDSALYFCASSVGTGGDGYTFGSGTRLTVV.

This chain uses TRBV5-6 with TRBJ2-5; 9 bases are shared with TRBD1. This CDR3 has 13 amino acids. The ends lost 4 bases at V and 3 bases at J; junction bases unmatched: 1. CDR1 is SGHDT, CDR2 YYEEEE, per germline. The CDR3 sequence: CASSGTGKETQYF. The CDR3 bases are TGTGCCAGCAGCGGGACAGGGAAAGAGACCCAGTACTTC.

The chain joins TRBV30 to TRBJ1-5, with TRBD1 as a possible D gene (6 bases). This CDR3 has 15 residues. CDR1 is GTSNPN and CDR2 is SVGIG in the germline V gene (reference sequence). V lost 0 bases and J lost 6, with 15 bases in between. CDR3 nucleotide sequence: TGTGCCTGGAGTGTACGTGGGGGGGCAGGTCAGCCCCAGCATTTT. Translated: CAWSVRGGAGQPQHF.

This clone has a single count. The genes are TRBV12-5 and TRBJ1-5; unclear D gene. The V and J ends lost 5 bases and 5 bases respectively, with 16 bases between them. The CDR3 has 15 residues. The germline V gene encodes CDR1 LGHNT and CDR2 FRNRAP. CDR3 sequence (DNA): TGTGCTAGTGGTATAGAGGGAGGACGGGATCAGCCCCAGCATTTT. Translation: CASGIEGGRDQPQHF.

This clone has only a few counts. The chain combines TRBV5-6 with TRBJ2-3, with 11 bases aligning to TRBD2. The CDR3 extends over 15 amino acids. Germline V gene data show CDR1 as SGHDT and CDR2 as YYEEEE. The V segment lost 0 bases and the J segment 6 bases; nucleotides outside the gene matches: 3. The CDR3 here is CASSLVSGGVDTQYF. The CDR3 bases are TGTGCCAGCAGCTTGGTTAGCGGGGGGGTGGATACGCAGTATTTT. Looking up the rest from reference TRBV5-6 and TRBJ2-3 gives the full variable domain: DAGVTQSPTHLIKTRGQQVTLRCSPKSGHDTVSWYQQALGQGPQFIFQYYEEEERQRGNFPDRFSGHQFPNYSSELNVNALLLGDSALYLCASSLVSGGVDTQYFGPGTRLTVL.

V gene TRBV2 combines with J gene TRBJ1-2, with 10 positions matching TRBD1. J lost 8 bases, V lost 6 bases, and 6 bases had no gene match. The CDR3 is 13 residues long. From germline, CDR1 is SNHLY and CDR2 FYNNEI. The CDR3 nucleotides read TGTGCCAGCAGACGGGGACAGGGGATCGGCTACACCTTC. Amino acid sequence: CASRRGQGIGYTF.

The chain combines TRBV12-3 or TRBV12-4 with TRBJ2-7; no definite D call. The V gene lost 4 bases and the J gene lost 3 bases, with 7 bases spanning the gap. There are 12 residues in the CDR3. The CDR3 DNA reads TGTGCCAGCAGTTCATACAGCTACGAGCAGTACTTC. It yields the protein CASSSYSYEQYF.

The chain is built from TRBV18 and TRBJ2-5; TRBD1 matches at 7 bases. CDR3 size: 13 residues. Looked up from germline, CDR1 is KGHSH and CDR2 is LQKENI. The V gene end was trimmed by 1 base and the J gene end by 5 bases; junction bases not matched to a gene: 1. DNA of the CDR3: TGTGCCAGCTCACCACTGACAGGGGAGACCCAGTACTTC. As protein: CASSPLTGETQYF.

This clone was recorded a few times. V gene TRBV7-9 combines with J gene TRBJ1-1; D gene uncertain. Germline CDR1 is SEHNR and CDR2 is FQNEAQ (reference sequence). The CDR3 has 15 amino acids. V dropped 5 bases and J dropped 4 bases, with 17 bases sitting between them. This chain's CDR3 is CASSKGWGVGTEAFF. The CDR3 DNA sequence: TGTGCCAGCAGCAAAGGTTGGGGAGTTGGCACTGAAGCTTTCTTT.

The chain recombines TRBV29-1 with TRBJ1-1; TRBD1 aligns across 7 bases. V lost 6 bases, J lost 4 bases, and 5 bases stayed unmatched. The germline CDR1 and CDR2 sequences are SQVTM and ANQGSEA. CDR3 length: 12 amino acids. This chain's CDR3 is CSVRDSPTEAFF. CDR3 nucleotide sequence: TGCAGCGTCCGGGACAGCCCCACTGAAGCTTTCTTT.

The CDR3 region is CASSLVGQPSSYNSPLHF. CDR3 in DNA: TGTGCCAGCAGCTTAGTTGGGCAGCCGAGCTCCTATAATTCACCCCTCCACTTT. This sequence joins TRBV7-8 and TRBJ1-6; D call uncertain. Germline V CDR1 and CDR2: SGHVS, FQNEAQ. This CDR3 is built from 18 residues. V dropped 1 base and J dropped 0 bases, with 13 bases sitting between them.

The V gene is TRBV6-6, the J gene TRBJ2-5; TRBD2 aligns across 10 bases. V lost 7 bases, J lost 5 bases, and 10 bases stayed unmatched. The germline V gene has CDR1 MNHNY and CDR2 SVGAGI (reference sequence). The CDR3 totals 15 residues. CDR3 sequence (DNA): TGTGCCAGCACCCCCCGGAGCGGGGGGGCTGAGACCCAGTACTTC. It translates to CASTPRSGGAETQYF.

J is TRBJ2-5 and V is TRBV29-1; tentative D call: TRBD2 (5 bases). The ends were cut back, 3 bases at V and 0 bases at J, with 23 bases in the middle. Germline V lookup: CDR1 SQVTM, CDR2 ANQGSEA. The CDR3 totals 18 residues. CDR3 sequence (DNA): TGCAGCGTTGATTTGCGAACCCGCAGCGGAATGTACCAAGAGACCCAGTACTTC. This sequence encodes CSVDLRTRSGMYQETQYF.

The chain links TRBV7-2 to TRBJ1-5; TRBD1 matches 7 bases. The trim removed 5 bases at V and 7 bases at J, leaving 8 bases unmatched. The CDR3 runs to 14 residues. Germline CDR1 SGHTA, CDR2 FQGNSA. The chain's CDR3 is CASSHTGVGQPQHF. The CDR3 coding sequence is TGTGCCAGCAGCCACACAGGGGTAGGGCAGCCCCAGCATTTT.

There are a few counts of this clone. V gene TRBV18 combines with J gene TRBJ2-2; D is possibly TRBD1 (6 bases). Germline CDR1 reads KGHSH; CDR2 reads LQKENI. With 3 bases removed from V and 8 bases from J, the gap between germline ends came to 13 bases. CDR3 length: 14 amino acids. DNA of the CDR3: TGTGCCAGCTCACCTCTCAGGGGCTCGGGGGAGCTGTTTTTT. Encoded protein: CASSPLRGSGELFF.